The 22 T cell receptor beta chains presented below share a single source sample, sequenced in a study of cytomegalovirus exposure and HLA in healthy donors. The PCR was carried out with 60 Vbeta primers and 13 Jbeta primers. Some clones are missing from TCRdb's copy, which holds only in-frame ones; the method was immunoSEQ multiplex PCR. The sample includes approximately 130,000 clones, around 75% of them seen just once. Sequenced: PBMCs. The receptors shown here come from a man younger than 45 in good health and CMV-seronegative.

The sample holds one count of this clone. This rearrangement joins TRBV4-1 to TRBJ1-1, with a tentative D call TRBD1 (6 bases). CDR3 size: 16 residues. V gave up 1 base and J gave up 4 bases, with 16 bases separating them. Germline assignment: CDR1 MGHRA and CDR2 YSYEKL. DNA of the CDR3: TGCGCCAGCAGCCAAGCGATCATACAGGGAACCACTGAAGCTTTCTTT. Translating it yields CASSQAIIQGTTEAFF.

This clone has only one observation. The chain links TRBV15 to TRBJ2-7, with D maybe TRBD1 (5 bases). Germline V CDR1 and CDR2: LNHNV, YYDKDF (reference sequence). The CDR3 loop spans 15 amino acids. Deletions cut 4 bases from V and 5 bases from J, with 18 bases between. The CDR3 region is CATSMTVHGVNEQYF. CDR3 nucleotides: TGTGCCACCAGCATGACAGTCCATGGTGTTAACGAGCAGTACTTC.

DNA for the CDR3: TGTGCCAGCTCCGAGGTAGCGAGAGCACATACCGGGGAGCTGTTTTTT. This gives the protein CASSEVARAHTGELFF. The chain joins TRBV6-4 to TRBJ2-2, with D maybe TRBD2 (5 bases). CDR3 size: 16 residues. V gave up 8 bases and J gave up 5 bases, with 21 bases separating them. Germline CDR1 is MRHNA and CDR2 is SNTAGT.

V gene TRBV25-1 combines with J gene TRBJ2-7; D gene uncertain. The V end was cut by 10 bases, the J end by 0 bases, with 16 bases between. Germline CDR1 reads MGHDK; CDR2 reads SYGVNS. The CDR3 is 14 amino acids. CDR3 coding DNA: TGTGCCACCCGTGAGCCTAACTTCTCCTACGAGCAGTACTTC. Translating it yields CATREPNFSYEQYF.

The J gene is TRBJ1-4, the V gene TRBV14; D is possibly TRBD1 (5 bases). Germline-derived CDR1 and CDR2 are SGHDN and FVKESK. The V end lost 0 bases, the J end lost 4 bases, and 21 bases lay between the germline ends. The CDR3 runs 19 residues. The CDR3 spells CASSQESAGWVGSNEKLFF. In DNA form, the CDR3 reads TGTGCCAGCAGCCAAGAATCGGCAGGGTGGGTCGGGAGTAATGAAAAACTGTTTTTT.

This clone was found once. The chain uses TRBV6-5 and TRBJ2-3; possibly TRBD1 for D (5 bases). Germline V gives CDR1 MNHEY, CDR2 SVGAGI. The ends were cut back, 2 bases at V and 4 bases at J, with 10 bases in the middle. This CDR3 comprises 14 residues. The CDR3 reads CASSYNLGADTQYF. The DNA of the CDR3 is TGTGCCAGCAGTTACAATCTAGGGGCAGATACGCAGTATTTT.

J is TRBJ2-3 and V is TRBV29-1, with 9 positions matching TRBD1. CDR1 is SQVTM, CDR2 ANQGSEA, per germline. V lost 0 bases, J lost 4 bases, and 8 bases stayed unmatched. The CDR3 totals 16 residues. The CDR3 here is CSVEDVRDRVADTQYF. CDR3 in DNA: TGCAGCGTTGAAGATGTCCGGGACAGGGTCGCAGATACGCAGTATTTT.

For this clone: Its ends do not fully match the called genes, so a read error is possible. The chain uses TRBV7-8 and TRBJ2-3; 10 bases align to TRBD2. The CDR3 sequence is 18 residues long. Germline V lookup: CDR1 SGHVS, CDR2 FQNEAQ. CDR3 nucleotide sequence: TGTGCCAGCAGCCACGCGGGTAGCGGGGGGCCAAGCACGGATACGCAGTATTTT. Protein sequence: CASSHAGSGGPSTDTQYF. Full variable domain (outside the CDR3, taken from reference TRBV7-8 and TRBJ2-3): GAGVSQSPRYKVAKRGQDVALRCDPISGHVSLFWYQQALGQGPEFLTYFQNEAQLDKSGLPSDRFFAERPEGSVSTLKIQRTQQEDSAVYLCASSHAGSGGPSTDTQYFGPGTRLTVL.

The rearrangement uses TRBV29-1 and TRBJ2-1, with 10 nucleotides matching TRBD1. J was trimmed by 3 bases and V by 6 bases; bases with no gene match: 14. The V gene's germline CDR1 is SQVTM and CDR2 ANQGSEA. This CDR3 spans 17 amino acids. The CDR3 protein is CSVQGGQGTSFYNEQFF. The DNA for the CDR3 is TGCAGCGTCCAAGGGGGACAGGGGACCTCGTTCTACAATGAGCAGTTCTTC.

This sequence joins TRBV9 and TRBJ2-2, with 11 bases aligning to TRBD2. This CDR3 has 17 amino acids. V shed 1 base and J 3 bases; nucleotides not matched to a gene: 5. CDR1 SGDLS and CDR2 YYNGEE come from the germline V gene. The CDR3 is CASSVFGTSGYTGELFF. CDR3 bases: TGTGCCAGCAGCGTATTTGGGACTAGCGGATACACCGGGGAGCTGTTTTTT.

This clone has a handful of counts. The chain couples TRBV7-9 to TRBJ2-1, with D maybe TRBD1 (5 bases). The CDR3 sequence is 15 residues long. Per the germline V gene, CDR1 is SEHNR and CDR2 is FQNEAQ (reference sequence). The V gene lost 5 bases and the J gene lost 5 bases, with 16 bases spanning the gap. The CDR3 DNA follows: TGTGCCAGCAGCGTAGACAGTTGGAACCACAATGAGCAGTTCTTC. Translated, it gives CASSVDSWNHNEQFF.

The chain has TRBV6-1 and TRBJ1-1; D is unclear. The CDR3 is 12 amino acids. The V end was cut by 6 bases, the J end by 1 base, with 6 bases between. The germline V gene has CDR1 MNHNS and CDR2 SASEGT. CDR3 region: CASRWANTEAFF. The CDR3 region has the DNA TGTGCCAGCAGGTGGGCGAACACTGAAGCTTTCTTT.

The genes are TRBV5-1 and TRBJ2-3; 8 bases align to TRBD1. The CDR3 has 16 residues. CDR1 and CDR2 (germline): SGHRS, YFSETQ. The J segment lost 0 bases and the V segment lost 1 base, leaving 4 bases of the junction unmatched. CDR3 loop: CASSLNGQGSTDTQYF. DNA for the CDR3: TGCGCCAGCAGCTTGAATGGACAGGGTAGCACAGATACGCAGTATTTT.

The V gene is TRBV11-3, the J gene TRBJ2-5; 7 bases align to TRBD2. Trimming at V came to 5 bases and at J to 3 bases, leaving 9 bases not matched to a gene. CDR1 SGHNT and CDR2 YENEEA come from the germline V gene. CDR3 length: 15 amino acids. Here the CDR3 DNA reads TGTGCCAGCAGCATTAGCGGGCTGGCTAAAGAGACCCAGTACTTC. Translated, it gives CASSISGLAKETQYF.

CDR3 coding DNA: TGCGCCAGCAGCTTGGCAGGGGCGTCGGGCACTGAAGCTTTCTTT. Residues: CASSLAGASGTEAFF. This chain connects TRBV5-1 to TRBJ1-1, with TRBD1 as a possible D gene (6 bases). The CDR3 has 15 residues. V was trimmed by 0 bases and J by 4 bases, leaving 13 bases between them. Germline V CDR1 and CDR2: SGHRS, YFSETQ.

The chain uses TRBV7-9 and TRBJ1-1; a possible D gene is TRBD1 (5 bases). V was cut by 4 bases and J by 5 bases, with 11 bases left in between. The CDR3 is made up of 13 amino acids. Germline lookup yields CDR1 SEHNR and CDR2 FQNEAQ (reference sequence). CDR3 sequence reads: CASSSGGGTEAFF. For the CDR3, the DNA is TGTGCCAGCAGCTCCGGGGGGGGAACTGAAGCTTTCTTT.

This chain uses TRBV13 with TRBJ2-1; tentatively, D is TRBD2 (5 bases). Germline V gives CDR1 PRHDT, CDR2 FYEKMQ (reference sequence). The CDR3 contains 16 residues. Between the trimmed V and J ends, which lost 6 bases and 0 bases, there was a span of 15 bases. CDR3 nucleotides: TGTGCCAGCAGTACTCTTAGGGAGAGCTCCTACAATGAGCAGTTCTTC. Its protein is CASSTLRESSYNEQFF.

The rearrangement links TRBV2 to TRBJ2-2, with TRBD1 matching over 9 bases. The CDR3 sequence is 16 residues long. After removal of 6 bases from V and 4 bases from J, the junction contained 9 bases not matched to a gene. The V gene's germline CDR1 is SNHLY and CDR2 FYNNEI. The CDR3 loop reads CASSEGQGRITGELFF. CDR3 coding DNA: TGTGCCAGCAGCGAGGGACAGGGACGCATCACCGGGGAGCTGTTTTTT.

The rearrangement uses TRBV6-1 and TRBJ1-6; weak D call: TRBD1 (5 bases). Trimming stripped 3 bases from V and 10 bases from J, with 10 bases between. In germline, CDR1 is MNHNS, CDR2 SASEGT. This CDR3 has 13 residues. CDR3 sequence: CASSDAGLSPLHF. In DNA form, the CDR3 reads TGTGCCAGCAGTGACGCAGGGTTATCACCCCTCCACTTT.

This clone has a single count. J is TRBJ2-5 and V is TRBV13, with TRBD2 matching over 11 bases. CDR3 size: 15 residues. CDR1 and CDR2 (germline): PRHDT, FYEKMQ (reference sequence). With 5 bases clipped from V and 4 bases from J, the junction kept 6 bases outside the gene matches. CDR3 nucleotide sequence: TGTGCCAGCAGCCCGGGACTAGCGGAAGGAGAGACCCAGTACTTC. Amino acid sequence: CASSPGLAEGETQYF.

V usage is TRBV6-6 and J usage is TRBJ2-7; D is perhaps TRBD2 (7 bases). This CDR3 has 16 amino acids. Trimming took 5 bases from V and 4 from J, leaving 21 bases between them. From germline, CDR1 is MNHNY and CDR2 SVGAGI (reference sequence). Here the CDR3 reads CASSRGGGPDGYEQYF. As DNA, the CDR3 is TGTGCCAGCAGTAGGGGAGGGGGTCCGGATGGGTACGAGCAGTACTTC.

The V and J genes are TRBV28 and TRBJ2-1; 10 bases are a match to TRBD2. Trimming removed 4 bases from V and 7 bases from J; junction bases left unmatched: 16. CDR1 and CDR2 (germline): MDHEN, SYDVKM. The CDR3 is 18 residues long. The CDR3 here is CASSSRTSGEGLRNEQFF. CDR3 nucleotides: TGTGCCAGCAGTTCCCGAACTAGCGGGGAAGGGCTAAGGAATGAGCAGTTCTTC.